This note documents a single T cell receptor beta chain sequence. Its target is not known. The record originates from a study of Ad26.COV2.S vaccination and SARS-CoV-2 variants. Generated by immunoSEQ multiplex PCR, the TCRdb table keeps only in-frame clones and is missing some. The table shows some 190,000 clones, with 70% to 90% occurring only once. Regarding the study as a whole: The authors reported substantial breadth in spike-specific CD8+ and CD4+ T cell responses after vaccination. Using TCR breadth and depth analyses may have led to underestimated total T cell responses.

CDR1 SGHRS and CDR2 YFSETQ come from the germline V gene. The CDR3 length is 15 residues. The V end was cut by 2 bases, the J end by 4 bases, with 15 bases between. This chain links TRBV5-1 with TRBJ1-1; maybe TRBD1 (5 bases). The sample here was peripheral blood, taken after recovery from COVID-19. The source of this sequence is a human donor who had recovered from COVID-19. The CDR3 is CASSFQGAGGTEAFF. CDR3 DNA sequence: TGCGCCAGCAGCTTCCAGGGCGCTGGAGGCACTGAAGCTTTCTTT.